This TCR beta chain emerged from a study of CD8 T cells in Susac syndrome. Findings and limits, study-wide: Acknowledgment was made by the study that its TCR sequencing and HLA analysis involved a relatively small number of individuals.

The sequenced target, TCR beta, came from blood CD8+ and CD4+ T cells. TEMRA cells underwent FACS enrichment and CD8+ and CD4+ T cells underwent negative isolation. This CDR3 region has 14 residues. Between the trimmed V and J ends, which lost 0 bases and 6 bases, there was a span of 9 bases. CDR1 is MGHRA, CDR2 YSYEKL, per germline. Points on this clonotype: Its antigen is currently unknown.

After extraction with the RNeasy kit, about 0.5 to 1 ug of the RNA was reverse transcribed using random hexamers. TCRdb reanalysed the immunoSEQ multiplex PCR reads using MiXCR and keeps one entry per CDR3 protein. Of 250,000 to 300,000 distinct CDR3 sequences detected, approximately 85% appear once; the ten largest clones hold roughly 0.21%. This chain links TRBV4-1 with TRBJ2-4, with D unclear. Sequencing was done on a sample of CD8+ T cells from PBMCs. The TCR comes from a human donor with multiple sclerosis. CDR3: CASSQESGRNIQYF. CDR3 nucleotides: TGCGCCAGCAGCCAAGAATCCGGGCGAAACATTCAGTACTTC.